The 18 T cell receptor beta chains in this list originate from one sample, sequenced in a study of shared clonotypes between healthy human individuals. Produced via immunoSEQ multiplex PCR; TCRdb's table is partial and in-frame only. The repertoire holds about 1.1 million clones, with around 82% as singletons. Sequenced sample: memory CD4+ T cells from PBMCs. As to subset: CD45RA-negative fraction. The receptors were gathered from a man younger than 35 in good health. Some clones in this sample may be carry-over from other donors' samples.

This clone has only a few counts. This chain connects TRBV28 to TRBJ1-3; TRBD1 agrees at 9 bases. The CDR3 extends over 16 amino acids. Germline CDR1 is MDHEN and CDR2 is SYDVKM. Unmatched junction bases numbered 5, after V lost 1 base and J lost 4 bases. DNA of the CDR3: TGTGCCAGCAGTTTATCCTTTGGACAGGGGGGAAACACCATATATTTT. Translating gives CASSLSFGQGGNTIYF.

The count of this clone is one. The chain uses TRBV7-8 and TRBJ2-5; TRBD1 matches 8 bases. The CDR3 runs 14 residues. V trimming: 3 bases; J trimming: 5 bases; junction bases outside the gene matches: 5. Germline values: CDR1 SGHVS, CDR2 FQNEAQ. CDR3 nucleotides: TGTGCCAGCAGCTTCCTTCGGACAGGGGAGACCCAGTACTTC. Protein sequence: CASSFLRTGETQYF.

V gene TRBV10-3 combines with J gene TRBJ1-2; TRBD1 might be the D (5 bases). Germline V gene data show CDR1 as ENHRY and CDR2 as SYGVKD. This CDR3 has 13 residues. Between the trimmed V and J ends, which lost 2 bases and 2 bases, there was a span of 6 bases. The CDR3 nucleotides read TGTGCCATCAGTGAGAAGGGGAACTATGGCTACACCTTC. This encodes CAISEKGNYGYTF.

The CDR3: CASSIESGAGDTQYF. The CDR3 nucleotides read TGTGCCAGTAGTATAGAATCAGGGGCGGGAGATACGCAGTATTTT. V usage is TRBV19 and J usage is TRBJ2-3; D is possibly TRBD1 (6 bases). The CDR3 contains 15 residues. Germline CDR1 LNHDA, CDR2 SQIVND (reference sequence). Trimming removed 0 bases at V and 5 bases at J, with 12 bases between.

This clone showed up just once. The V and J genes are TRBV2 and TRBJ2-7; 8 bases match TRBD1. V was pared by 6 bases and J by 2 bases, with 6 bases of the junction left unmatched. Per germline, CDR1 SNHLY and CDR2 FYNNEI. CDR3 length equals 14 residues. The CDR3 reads CASRGDRTPYEQYF. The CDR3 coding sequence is TGTGCCAGCAGGGGGGACAGGACCCCCTACGAGCAGTACTTC.

The CDR3 spells CAISEGRAGGPRQETQYF. The CDR3 DNA reads as TGTGCCATCAGTGAGGGTAGAGCGGGTGGGCCGCGCCAAGAGACCCAGTACTTC. V and J are TRBV10-3 and TRBJ2-5; TRBD2 is a possible D gene (6 bases). Trimming took off 2 bases at V and 1 base at J, with 20 bases between the two ends. The CDR3 has 18 residues. The germline gives CDR1 ENHRY, CDR2 SYGVKD.

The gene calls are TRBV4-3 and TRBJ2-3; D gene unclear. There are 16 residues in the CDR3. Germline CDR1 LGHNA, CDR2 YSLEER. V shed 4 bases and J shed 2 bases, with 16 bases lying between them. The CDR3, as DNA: TGCGCCAGCAGCCGGGGTGGCCCGAGACTCACAGATACGCAGTATTTT. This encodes CASSRGGPRLTDTQYF.

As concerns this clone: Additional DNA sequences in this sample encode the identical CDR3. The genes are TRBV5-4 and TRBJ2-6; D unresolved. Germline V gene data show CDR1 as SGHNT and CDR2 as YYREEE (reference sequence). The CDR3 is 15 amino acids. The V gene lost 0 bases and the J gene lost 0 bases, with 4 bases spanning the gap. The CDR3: CASSLELSGANVLTF. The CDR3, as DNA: TGTGCCAGCAGCTTGGAACTCTCTGGGGCCAACGTCCTGACTTTC.

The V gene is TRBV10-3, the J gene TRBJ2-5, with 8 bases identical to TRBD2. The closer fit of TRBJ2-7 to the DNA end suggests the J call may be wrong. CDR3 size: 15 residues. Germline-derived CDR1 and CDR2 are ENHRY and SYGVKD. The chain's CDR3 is CAISDSSGNSYEQYF. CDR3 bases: TGTGCCATCAGTGACAGTAGCGGGAACTCCTACGAGCAGTACTTC.

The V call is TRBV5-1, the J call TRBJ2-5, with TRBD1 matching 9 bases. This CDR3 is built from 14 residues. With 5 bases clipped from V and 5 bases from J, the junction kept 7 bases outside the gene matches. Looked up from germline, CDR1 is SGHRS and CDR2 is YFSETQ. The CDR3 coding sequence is TGCGCCAGCAGGACGGGACAGGGACATGAGACCCAGTACTTC. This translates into CASRTGQGHETQYF. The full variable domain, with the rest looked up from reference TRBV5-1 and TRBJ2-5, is KAGVTQTPRYLIKTRGQQVTLSCSPISGHRSVSWYQQTPGQGLQFLFEYFSETQRNKGNFPGRFSGRQFSNSRSEMNVSTLELGDSALYLCASRTGQGHETQYFGPGTRLLVL.

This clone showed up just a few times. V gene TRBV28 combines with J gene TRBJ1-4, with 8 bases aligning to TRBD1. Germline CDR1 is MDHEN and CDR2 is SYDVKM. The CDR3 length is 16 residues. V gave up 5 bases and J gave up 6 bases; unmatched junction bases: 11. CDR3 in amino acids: CASSAPRGRGDEKLFF. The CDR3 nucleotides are TGTGCCAGCAGTGCCCCCAGGGGGCGAGGGGATGAAAAACTGTTTTTT.

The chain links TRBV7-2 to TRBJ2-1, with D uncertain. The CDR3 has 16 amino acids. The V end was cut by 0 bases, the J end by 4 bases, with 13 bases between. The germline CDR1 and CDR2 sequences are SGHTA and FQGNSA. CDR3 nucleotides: TGTGCCAGCAGCTTAGCGGGCCTTGGACCATACAATGAGCAGTTCTTC. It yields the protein CASSLAGLGPYNEQFF. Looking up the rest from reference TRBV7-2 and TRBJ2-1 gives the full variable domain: GAGVSQSPSNKVTEKGKDVELRCDPISGHTALYWYRQSLGQGLEFLIYFQGNSAPDKSGLPSDRFSAERTGGSVSTLTIQRTQQEDSAVYLCASSLAGLGPYNEQFFGPGTRLTVL.

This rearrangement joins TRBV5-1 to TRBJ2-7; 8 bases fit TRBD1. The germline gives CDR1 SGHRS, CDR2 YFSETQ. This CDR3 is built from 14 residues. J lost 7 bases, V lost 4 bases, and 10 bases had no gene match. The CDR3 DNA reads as TGCGCCAGCAGCGACGGGGACAGACAGGGGGAGCAGTACTTC. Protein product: CASSDGDRQGEQYF.

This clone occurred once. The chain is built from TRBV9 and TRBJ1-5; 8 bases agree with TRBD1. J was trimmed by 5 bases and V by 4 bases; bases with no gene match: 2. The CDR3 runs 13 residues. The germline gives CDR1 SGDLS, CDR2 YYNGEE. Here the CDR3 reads CASSKGQDQPQHF. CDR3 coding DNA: TGTGCCAGCAGCAAGGGACAGGATCAGCCCCAGCATTTT.

The CDR3 DNA sequence: TGTGCCATCAGTGAAAAGGGACAGTCCTCCTACGAGCAGTACTTC. Encoded protein: CAISEKGQSSYEQYF. The chain links TRBV10-3 to TRBJ2-7, with 7 bases fitting TRBD1. The CDR3 is made up of 15 amino acids. The V segment lost 3 bases and the J segment 0 bases; nucleotides outside the gene matches: 5. Germline V gene lookup returns CDR1 ENHRY and CDR2 SYGVKD.

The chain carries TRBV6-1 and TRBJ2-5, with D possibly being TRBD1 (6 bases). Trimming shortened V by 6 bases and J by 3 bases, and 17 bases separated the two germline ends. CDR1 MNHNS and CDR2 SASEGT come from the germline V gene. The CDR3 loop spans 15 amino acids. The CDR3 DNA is TGTGCCAGCAGCCTGAGACAGGCCTGGGAAGAGACCCAGTACTTC. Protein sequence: CASSLRQAWEETQYF.

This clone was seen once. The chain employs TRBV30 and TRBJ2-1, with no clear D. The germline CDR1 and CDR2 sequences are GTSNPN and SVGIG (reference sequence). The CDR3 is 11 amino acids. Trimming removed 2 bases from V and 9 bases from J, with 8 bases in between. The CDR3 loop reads CAWSKPGEQFF. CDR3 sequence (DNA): TGTGCCTGGAGTAAACCGGGTGAGCAGTTCTTC. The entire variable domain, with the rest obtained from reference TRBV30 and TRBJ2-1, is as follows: SQTIHQWPATLVQPVGSPLSLECTVEGTSNPNLYWYRQAAGRGLQLLFYSVGIGQISSEVPQNLSASRPQDRQFILSSKKLLLSDSGFYLCAWSKPGEQFFGPGTRLTVL.

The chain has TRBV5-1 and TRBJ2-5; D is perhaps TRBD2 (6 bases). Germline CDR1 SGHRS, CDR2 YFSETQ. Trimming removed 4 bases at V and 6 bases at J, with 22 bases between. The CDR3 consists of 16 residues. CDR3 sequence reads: CASSATSDYLGKTQYF. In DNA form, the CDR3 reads TGCGCCAGCAGCGCGACCTCGGACTACCTGGGGAAGACCCAGTACTTC.